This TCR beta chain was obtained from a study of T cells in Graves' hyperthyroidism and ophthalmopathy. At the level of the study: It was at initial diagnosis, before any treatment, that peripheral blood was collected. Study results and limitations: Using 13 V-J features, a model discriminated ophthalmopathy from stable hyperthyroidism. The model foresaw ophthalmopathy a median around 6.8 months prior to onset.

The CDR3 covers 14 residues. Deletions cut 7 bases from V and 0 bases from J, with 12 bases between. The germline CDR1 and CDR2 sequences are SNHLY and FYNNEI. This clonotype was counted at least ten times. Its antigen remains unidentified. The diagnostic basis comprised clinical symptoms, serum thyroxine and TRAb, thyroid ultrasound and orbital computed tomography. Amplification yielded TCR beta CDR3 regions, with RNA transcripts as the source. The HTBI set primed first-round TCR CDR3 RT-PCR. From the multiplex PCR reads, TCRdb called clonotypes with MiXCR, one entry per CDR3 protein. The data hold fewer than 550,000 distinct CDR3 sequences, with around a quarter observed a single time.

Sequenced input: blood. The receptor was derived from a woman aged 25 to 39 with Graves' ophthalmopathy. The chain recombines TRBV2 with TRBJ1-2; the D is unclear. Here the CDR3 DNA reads TGTGCCAGCACCCCATTGAGAGCTAACTATGGCTACACCTTC. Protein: CASTPLRANYGYTF.